This entry describes one T cell receptor beta chain. The sample belongs to a study of cytomegalovirus exposure and HLA in healthy donors. PCR primers comprised 60 Vbeta and 13 Jbeta primers. Profiling relied on immunoSEQ multiplex PCR, and the TCRdb table lists in-frame clones only, not all of them. This sample has roughly 150,000 clones, with over 60% found just once. Trimming removed 3 bases at V and 6 bases at J, with 12 bases between. The length of the CDR3 is 14 residues. Germline V gene data show CDR1 as KGHSH and CDR2 as LQKENI. The source material was PBMCs. The chain recombines TRBV18 with TRBJ2-1; D perhaps matches TRBD2 (6 bases). This TCR derives from a woman younger than 45 in good health and CMV-seropositive. The DNA for the CDR3 is TGTGCCAGCTCACCTCGGGACTCCCCCAATGAGCAGTTCTTC. This codes for CASSPRDSPNEQFF.